The following is a TCR beta chain sequence with its context. This sample stems from a study of blood T cell repertoires in COVID-19. The CDR3 covers 16 residues. CDR1 and CDR2 (germline): LGHNA, YSLEER. V was pared by 0 bases and J by 5 bases, with 5 bases of the junction left unmatched. Enrolled during active infection, Seattle patients were then followed longitudinally. Original processing notes: Estimates of nucleated cell counts were drawn from the amplification of reference gene primers. Clones were read by immunoSEQ multiplex PCR, and TCRdb kept only the in-frame ones, dropping some. V and J calls and clone size are as listed in that table; D and trimming were resolved from the DNA. Altogether hundreds of thousands of clones are present, roughly nine tenths being singletons, with the ten largest covering around 2.8%.

The material sequenced was peripheral blood. The origin of this receptor is a woman in her twenties or thirties with COVID-19, enrolled during active disease. This chain uses TRBV4-3 with TRBJ2-3; 10 bases agree with TRBD2. CDR3 amino acids: CASSQEQRGGQDTQYF. Written as DNA, the CDR3 is TGCGCCAGCAGCCAAGAGCAGCGGGGGGGCCAAGATACGCAGTATTTT.